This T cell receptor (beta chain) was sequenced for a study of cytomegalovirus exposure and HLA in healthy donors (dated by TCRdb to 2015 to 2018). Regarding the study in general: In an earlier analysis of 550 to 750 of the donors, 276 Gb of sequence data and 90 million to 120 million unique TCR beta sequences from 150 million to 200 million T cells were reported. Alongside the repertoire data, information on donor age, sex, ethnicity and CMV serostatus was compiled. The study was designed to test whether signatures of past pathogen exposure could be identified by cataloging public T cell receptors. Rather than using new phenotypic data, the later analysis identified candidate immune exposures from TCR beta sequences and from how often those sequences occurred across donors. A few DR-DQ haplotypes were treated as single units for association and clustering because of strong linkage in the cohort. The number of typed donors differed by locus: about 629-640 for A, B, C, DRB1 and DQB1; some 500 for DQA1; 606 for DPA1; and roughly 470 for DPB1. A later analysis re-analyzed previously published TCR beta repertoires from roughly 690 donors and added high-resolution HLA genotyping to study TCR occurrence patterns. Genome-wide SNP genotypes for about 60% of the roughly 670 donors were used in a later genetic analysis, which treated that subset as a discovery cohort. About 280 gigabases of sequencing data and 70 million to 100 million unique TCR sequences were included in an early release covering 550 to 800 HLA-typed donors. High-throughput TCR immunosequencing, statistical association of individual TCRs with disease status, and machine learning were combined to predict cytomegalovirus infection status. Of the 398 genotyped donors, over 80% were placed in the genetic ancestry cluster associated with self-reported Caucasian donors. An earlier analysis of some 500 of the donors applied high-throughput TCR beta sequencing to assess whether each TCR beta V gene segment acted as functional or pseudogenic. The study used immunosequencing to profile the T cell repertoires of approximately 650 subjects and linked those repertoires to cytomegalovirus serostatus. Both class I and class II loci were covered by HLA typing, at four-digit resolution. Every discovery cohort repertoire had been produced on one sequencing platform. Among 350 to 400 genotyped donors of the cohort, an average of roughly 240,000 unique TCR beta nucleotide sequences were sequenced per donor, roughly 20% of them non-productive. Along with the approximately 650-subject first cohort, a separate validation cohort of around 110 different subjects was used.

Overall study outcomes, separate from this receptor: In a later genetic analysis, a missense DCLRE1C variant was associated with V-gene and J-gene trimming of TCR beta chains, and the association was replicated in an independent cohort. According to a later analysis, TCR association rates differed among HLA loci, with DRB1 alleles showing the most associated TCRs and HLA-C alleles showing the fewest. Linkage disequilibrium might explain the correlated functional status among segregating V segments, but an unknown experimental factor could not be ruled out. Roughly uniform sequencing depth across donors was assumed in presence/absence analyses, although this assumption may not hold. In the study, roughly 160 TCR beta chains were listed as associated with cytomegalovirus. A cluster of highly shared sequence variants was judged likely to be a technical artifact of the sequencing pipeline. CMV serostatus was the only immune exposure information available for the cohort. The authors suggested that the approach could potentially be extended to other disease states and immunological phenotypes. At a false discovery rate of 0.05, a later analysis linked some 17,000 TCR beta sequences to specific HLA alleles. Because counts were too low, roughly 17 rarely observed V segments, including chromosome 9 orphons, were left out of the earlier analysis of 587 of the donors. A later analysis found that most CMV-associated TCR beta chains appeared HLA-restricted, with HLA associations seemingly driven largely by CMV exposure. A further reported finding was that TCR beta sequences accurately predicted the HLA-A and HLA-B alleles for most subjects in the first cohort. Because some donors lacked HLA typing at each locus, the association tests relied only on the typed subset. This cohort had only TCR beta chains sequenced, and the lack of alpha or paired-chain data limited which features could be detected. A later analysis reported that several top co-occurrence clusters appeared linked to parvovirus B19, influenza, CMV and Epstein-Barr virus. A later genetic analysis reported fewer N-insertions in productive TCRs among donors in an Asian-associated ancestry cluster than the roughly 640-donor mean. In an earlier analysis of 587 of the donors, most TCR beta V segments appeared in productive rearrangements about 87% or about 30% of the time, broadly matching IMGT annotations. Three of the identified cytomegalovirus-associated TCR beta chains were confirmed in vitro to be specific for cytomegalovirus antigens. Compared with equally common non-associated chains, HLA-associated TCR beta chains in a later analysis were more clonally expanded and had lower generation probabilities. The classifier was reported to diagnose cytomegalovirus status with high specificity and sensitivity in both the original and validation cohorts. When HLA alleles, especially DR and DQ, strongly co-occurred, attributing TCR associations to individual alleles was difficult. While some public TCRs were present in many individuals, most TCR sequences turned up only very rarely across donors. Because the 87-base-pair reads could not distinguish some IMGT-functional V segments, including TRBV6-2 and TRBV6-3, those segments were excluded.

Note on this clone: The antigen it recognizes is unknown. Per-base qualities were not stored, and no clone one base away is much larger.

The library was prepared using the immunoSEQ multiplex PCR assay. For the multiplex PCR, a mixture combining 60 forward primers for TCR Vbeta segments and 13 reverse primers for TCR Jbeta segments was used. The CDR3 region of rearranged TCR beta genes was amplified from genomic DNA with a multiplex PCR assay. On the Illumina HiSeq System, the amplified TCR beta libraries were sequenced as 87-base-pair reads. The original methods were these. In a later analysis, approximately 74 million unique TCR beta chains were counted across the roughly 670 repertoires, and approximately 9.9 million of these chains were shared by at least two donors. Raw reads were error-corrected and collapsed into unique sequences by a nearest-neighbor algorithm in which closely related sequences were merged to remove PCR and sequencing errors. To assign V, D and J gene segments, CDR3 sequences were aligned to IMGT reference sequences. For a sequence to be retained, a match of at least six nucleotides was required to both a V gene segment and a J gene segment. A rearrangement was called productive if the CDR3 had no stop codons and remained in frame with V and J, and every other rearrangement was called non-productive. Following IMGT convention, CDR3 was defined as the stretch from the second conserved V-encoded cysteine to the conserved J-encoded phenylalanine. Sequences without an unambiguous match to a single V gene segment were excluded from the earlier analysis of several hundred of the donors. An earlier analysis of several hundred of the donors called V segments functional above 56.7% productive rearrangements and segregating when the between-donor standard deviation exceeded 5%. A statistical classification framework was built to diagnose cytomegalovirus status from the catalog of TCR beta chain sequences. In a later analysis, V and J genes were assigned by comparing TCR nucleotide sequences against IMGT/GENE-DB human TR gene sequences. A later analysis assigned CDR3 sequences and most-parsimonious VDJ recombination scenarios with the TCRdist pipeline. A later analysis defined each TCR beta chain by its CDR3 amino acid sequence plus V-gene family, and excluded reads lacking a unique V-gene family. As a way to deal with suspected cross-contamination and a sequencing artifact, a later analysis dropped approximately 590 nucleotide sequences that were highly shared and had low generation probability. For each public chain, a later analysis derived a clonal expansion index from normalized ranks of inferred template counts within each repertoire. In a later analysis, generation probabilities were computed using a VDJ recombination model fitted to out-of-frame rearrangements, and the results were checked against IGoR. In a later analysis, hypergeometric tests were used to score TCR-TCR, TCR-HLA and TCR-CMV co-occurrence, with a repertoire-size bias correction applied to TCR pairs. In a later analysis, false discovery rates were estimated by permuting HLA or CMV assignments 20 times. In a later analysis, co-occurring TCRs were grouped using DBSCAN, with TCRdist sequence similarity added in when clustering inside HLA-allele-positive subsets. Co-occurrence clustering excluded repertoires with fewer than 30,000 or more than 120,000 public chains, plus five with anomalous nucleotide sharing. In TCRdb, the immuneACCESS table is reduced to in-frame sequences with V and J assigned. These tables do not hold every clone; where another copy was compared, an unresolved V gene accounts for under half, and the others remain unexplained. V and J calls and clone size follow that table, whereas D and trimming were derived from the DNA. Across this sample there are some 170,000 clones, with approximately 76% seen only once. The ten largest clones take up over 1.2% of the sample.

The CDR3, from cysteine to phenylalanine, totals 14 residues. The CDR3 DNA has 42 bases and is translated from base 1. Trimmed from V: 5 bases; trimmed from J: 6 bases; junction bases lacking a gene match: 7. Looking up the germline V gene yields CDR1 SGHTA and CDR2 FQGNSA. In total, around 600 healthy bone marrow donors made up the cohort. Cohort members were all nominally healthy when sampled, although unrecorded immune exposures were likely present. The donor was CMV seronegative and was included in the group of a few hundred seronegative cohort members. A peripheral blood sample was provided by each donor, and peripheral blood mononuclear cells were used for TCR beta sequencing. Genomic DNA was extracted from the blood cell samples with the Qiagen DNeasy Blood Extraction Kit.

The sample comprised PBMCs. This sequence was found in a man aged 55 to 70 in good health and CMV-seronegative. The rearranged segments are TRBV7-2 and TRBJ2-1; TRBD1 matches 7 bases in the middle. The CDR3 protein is CASSLTGAGNEQFF. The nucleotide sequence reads TGTGCCAGCAGCCTCACAGGGGCGGGCAATGAGCAGTTCTTC.